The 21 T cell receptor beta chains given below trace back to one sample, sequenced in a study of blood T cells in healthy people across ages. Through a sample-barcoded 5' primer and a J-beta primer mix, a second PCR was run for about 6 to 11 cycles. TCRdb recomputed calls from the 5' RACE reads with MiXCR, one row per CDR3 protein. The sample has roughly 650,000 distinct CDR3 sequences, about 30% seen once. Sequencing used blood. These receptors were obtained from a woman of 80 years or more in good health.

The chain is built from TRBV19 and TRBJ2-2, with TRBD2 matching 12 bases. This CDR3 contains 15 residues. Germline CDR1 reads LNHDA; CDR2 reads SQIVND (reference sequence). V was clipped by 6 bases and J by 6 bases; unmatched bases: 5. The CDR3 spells CASRPLAGGPGELFF. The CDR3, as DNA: TGTGCCAGTAGACCTCTAGCGGGGGGGCCCGGGGAGCTGTTTTTT.

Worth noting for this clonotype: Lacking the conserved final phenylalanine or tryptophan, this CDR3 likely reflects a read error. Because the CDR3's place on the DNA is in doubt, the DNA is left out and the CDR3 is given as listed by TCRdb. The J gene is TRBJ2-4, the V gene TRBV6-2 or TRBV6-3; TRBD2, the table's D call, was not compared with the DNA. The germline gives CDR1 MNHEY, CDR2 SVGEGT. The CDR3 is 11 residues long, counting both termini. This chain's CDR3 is CASSYSGKVGL.

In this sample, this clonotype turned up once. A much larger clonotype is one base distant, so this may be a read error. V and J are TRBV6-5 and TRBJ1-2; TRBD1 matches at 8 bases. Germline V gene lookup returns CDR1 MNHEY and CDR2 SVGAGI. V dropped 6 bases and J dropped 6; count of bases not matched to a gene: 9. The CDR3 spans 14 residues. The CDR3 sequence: CASRNGTGLNGYTF. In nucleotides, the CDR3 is TGTGCCAGCAGGAACGGGACAGGTCTCAATGGCTACACCTTC.

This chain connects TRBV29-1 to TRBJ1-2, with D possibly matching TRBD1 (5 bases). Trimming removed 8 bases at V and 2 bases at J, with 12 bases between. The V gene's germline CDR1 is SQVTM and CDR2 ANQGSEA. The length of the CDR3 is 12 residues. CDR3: CSSQEGNYGYTF. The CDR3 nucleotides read TGCAGCTCTCAAGAGGGGAACTATGGCTACACCTTC.

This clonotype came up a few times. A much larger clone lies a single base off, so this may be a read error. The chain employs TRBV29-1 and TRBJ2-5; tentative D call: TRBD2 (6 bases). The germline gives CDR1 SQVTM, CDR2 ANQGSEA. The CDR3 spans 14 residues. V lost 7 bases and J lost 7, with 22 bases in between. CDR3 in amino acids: CSANGLGLGGTQYF. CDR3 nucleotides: TGCAGCGCCAACGGACTCGGCCTGGGGGGGACCCAGTACTTC.

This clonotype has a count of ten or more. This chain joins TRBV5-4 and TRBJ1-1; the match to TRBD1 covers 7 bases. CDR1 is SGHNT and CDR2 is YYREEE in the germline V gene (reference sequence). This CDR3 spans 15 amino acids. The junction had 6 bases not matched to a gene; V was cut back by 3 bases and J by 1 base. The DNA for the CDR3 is TGTGCCAGCAGCTGGGACAGCCAAAGGAACACTGAAGCTTTCTTT. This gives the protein CASSWDSQRNTEAFF. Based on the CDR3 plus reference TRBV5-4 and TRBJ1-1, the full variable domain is ETGVTQSPTHLIKTRGQQVTLRCSSQSGHNTVSWYQQALGQGPQFIFQYYREEENGRGNFPPRFSGLQFPNYSSELNVNALELDDSALYLCASSWDSQRNTEAFFGQGTRLTVV.

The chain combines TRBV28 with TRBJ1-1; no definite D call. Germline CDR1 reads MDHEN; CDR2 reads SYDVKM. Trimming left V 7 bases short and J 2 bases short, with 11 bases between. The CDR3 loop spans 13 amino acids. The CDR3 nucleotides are TGTGCCAGCAAGGGTTCTCGCAACACTGAAGCTTTCTTT. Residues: CASKGSRNTEAFF.

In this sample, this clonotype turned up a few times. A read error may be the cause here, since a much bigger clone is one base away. In DNA, the CDR3 is TGTGCCACCAGTGATTTGACTGGCGGGGGTCCAGATACGCAGTATTTT. Its protein product is CATSDLTGGGPDTQYF. The chain joins TRBV24-1 to TRBJ2-3; 7 nucleotides line up with TRBD2. The CDR3 totals 16 residues. Trimming took 0 bases from V and 4 from J; bases not matched to a gene: 6. Per germline, CDR1 KGHDR and CDR2 SFDVKD.

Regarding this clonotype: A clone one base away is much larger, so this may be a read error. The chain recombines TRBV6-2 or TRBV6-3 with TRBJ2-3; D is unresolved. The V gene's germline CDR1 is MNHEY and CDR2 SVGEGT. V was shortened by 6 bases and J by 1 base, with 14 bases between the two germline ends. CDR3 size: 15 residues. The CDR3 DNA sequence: TGTGCCAGCAGACCGGGCATCTCGGGCACAGATACGCAGTATTTT. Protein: CASRPGISGTDTQYF.

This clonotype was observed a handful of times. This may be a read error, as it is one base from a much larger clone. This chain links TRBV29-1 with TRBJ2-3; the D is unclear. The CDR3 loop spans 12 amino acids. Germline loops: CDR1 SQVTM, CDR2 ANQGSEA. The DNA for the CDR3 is TGCAGCGTTGAAGCCGGCGCAGATGCGCAGTATTTT. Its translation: CSVEAGADAQYF.

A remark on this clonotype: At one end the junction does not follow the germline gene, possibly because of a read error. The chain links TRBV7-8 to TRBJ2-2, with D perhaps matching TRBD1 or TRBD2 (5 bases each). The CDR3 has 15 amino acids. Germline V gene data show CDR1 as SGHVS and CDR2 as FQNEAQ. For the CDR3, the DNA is TGTGCCAGCAGCTTAGGTTCGAGGGGAAGTGGGGAGCTGTGTTTT. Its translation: CASSLGSRGSGELCF.

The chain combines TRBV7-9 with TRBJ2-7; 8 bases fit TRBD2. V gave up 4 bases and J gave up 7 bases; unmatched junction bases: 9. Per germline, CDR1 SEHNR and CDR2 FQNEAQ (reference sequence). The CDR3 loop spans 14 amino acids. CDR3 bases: TGTGCCAGCAGCTCCTCCGGGACTAGGAGTGAGCAGTACTTC. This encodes CASSSSGTRSEQYF. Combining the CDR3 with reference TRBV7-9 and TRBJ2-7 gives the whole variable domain DTGVSQNPRHKITKRGQNVTFRCDPISEHNRLYWYRQTLGQGPEFLTYFQNEAQLEKSRLLSDRFSAERPKGSFSTLEIQRTEQGDSAMYLCASSSSGTRSEQYFGPGTRLTVT.

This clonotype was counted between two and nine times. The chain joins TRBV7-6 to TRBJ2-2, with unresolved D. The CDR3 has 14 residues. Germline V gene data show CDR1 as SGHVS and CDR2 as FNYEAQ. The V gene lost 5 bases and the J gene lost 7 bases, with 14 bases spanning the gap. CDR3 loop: CASSLDGPRGELFF. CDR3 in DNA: TGTGCCAGCAGCCTAGACGGACCGCGCGGGGAGCTGTTTTTT.

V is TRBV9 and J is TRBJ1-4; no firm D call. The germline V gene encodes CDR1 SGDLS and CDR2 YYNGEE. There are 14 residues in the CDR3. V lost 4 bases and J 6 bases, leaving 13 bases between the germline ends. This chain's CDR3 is CASSPTLGHEKLFF. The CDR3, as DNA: TGTGCCAGCAGCCCGACCTTAGGTCATGAAAAACTGTTTTTT.

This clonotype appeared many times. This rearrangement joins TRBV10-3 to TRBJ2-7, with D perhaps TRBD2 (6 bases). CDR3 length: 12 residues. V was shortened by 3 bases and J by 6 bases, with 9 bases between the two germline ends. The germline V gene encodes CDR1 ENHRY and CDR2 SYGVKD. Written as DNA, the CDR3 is TGTGCCATCAGTGAAATGGGAGGCGAGCAGTACTTC. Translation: CAISEMGGEQYF.

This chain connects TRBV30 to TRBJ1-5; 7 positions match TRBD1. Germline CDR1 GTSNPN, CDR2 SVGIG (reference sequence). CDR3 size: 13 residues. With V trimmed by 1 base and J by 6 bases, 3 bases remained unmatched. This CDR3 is CAWSEGAPQPQHF. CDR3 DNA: TGTGCCTGGAGTGAGGGGGCGCCTCAGCCCCAGCATTTT.

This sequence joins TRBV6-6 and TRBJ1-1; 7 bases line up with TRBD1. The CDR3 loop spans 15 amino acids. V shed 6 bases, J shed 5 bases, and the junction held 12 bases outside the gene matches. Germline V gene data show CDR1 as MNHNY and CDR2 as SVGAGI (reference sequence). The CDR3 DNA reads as TGTGCCAGCAGACCTGCCGACCAGGGGGGGACTGAAGCTTTCTTT. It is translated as CASRPADQGGTEAFF.

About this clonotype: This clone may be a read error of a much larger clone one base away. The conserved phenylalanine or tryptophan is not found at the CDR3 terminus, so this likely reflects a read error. CDR3 sequence reads: CASSSGGKTNEKLFV. The CDR3, as DNA: TGCGCCAGCAGCTCTGGGGGGAAGACTAATGAAAAACTGTTTGTT. The V and J genes are TRBV5-1 and TRBJ1-4; D possibly corresponds to TRBD1 (5 bases). The germline V gene has CDR1 SGHRS and CDR2 YFSETQ. The CDR3 is 15 residues long. V dropped 3 bases and J dropped 2 bases, with 11 bases sitting between them.

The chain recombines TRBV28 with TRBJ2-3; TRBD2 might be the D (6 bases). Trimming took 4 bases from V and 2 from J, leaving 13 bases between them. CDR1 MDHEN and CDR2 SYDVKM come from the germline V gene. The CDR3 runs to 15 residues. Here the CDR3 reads CASSSSTRPTDTQYF. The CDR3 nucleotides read TGTGCCAGCAGTTCCTCGACTAGACCCACAGATACGCAGTATTTT.

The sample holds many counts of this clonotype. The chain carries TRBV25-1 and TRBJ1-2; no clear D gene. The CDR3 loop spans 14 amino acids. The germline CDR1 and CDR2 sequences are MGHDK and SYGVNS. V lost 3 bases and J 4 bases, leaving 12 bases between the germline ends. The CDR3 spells CASSEATAGYGYTF. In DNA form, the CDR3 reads TGTGCCAGCAGTGAGGCCACGGCGGGCTATGGCTACACCTTC.

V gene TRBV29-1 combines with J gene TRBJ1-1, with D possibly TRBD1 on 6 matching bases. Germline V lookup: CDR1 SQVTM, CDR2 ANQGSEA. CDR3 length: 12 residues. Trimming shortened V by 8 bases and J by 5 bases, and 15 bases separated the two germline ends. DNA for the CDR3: TGCAGCTCCGGGTGGAGGGGGACTGAAGCTTTCTTT. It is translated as CSSGWRGTEAFF.